A few counts support the clone carrying this T cell receptor (beta chain). Antigen unknown. The data are from a study of Graves' ophthalmopathy and Graves' hyperthyroidism. Study results and caveats: The authors also found most expanded thyroid clonotypes above 0.001 frequency in blood.

The authors amplified TCR beta CDR3 regions, and they did so from RNA transcripts for repertoire sequencing. The first round was an RT-PCR with HTBI primers, and the second round was a multiplex PCR. TCRdb ran MiXCR on the multiplex PCR reads and lists one entry per CDR3 protein. This table holds hundreds of thousands of distinct CDR3 sequences, over 20% found once. Patients were left out if they had other autoimmune diseases, uncontrolled infections, pregnancy or lactation. Trimming shortened V by 2 bases and J by 3 bases, and 14 bases separated the two germline ends. Germline V lookup: CDR1 SNHLY, CDR2 FYNNEI. This CDR3 is 15 amino acids long.

The specimen was peripheral blood. The clonotype was recovered from a woman younger than 35 with stable Graves' hyperthyroidism. Some clones in this sample may be carry-over from other donors' samples. The gene calls are TRBV2 and TRBJ2-7; D is perhaps TRBD2 (6 bases). The CDR3 region is CASSETSGGFYEQYF. DNA of the CDR3: TGTGCCAGCAGTGAAACGAGTGGGGGGTTCTACGAGCAGTACTTC.